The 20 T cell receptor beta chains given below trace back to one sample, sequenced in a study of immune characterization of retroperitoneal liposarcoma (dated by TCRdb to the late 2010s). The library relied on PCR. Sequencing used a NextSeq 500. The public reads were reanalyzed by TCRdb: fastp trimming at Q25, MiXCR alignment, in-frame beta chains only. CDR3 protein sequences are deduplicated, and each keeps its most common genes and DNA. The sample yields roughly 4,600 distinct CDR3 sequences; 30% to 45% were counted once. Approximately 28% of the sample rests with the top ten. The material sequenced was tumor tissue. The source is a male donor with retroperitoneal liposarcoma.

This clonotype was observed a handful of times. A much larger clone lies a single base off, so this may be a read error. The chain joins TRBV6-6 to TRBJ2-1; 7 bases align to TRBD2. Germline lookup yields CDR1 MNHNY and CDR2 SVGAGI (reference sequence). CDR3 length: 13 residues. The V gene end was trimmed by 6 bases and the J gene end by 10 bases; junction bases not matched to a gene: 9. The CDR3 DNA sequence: TGTGCCAGCAGGTCCGGGACTAACTACGAGCAGTTCTTC. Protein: CASRSGTNYEQFF.

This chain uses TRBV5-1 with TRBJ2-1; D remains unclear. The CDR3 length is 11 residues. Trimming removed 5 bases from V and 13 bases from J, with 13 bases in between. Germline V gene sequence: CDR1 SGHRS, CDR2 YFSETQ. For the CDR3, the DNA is TGCGCCAGCAGAAGCCAAGAGACCCAGTTCTTC. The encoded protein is CASRSQETQFF. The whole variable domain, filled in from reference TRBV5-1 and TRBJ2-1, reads KAGVTQTPRYLIKTRGQQVTLSCSPISGHRSVSWYQQTPGQGLQFLFEYFSETQRNKGNFPGRFSGRQFSNSRSEMNVSTLELGDSALYLCASRSQETQFFGPGTRLTVL.

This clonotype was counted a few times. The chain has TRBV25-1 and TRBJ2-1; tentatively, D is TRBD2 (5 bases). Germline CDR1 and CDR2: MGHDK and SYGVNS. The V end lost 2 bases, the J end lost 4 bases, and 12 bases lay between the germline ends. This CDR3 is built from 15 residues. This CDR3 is CASSERTTSYNEQFF. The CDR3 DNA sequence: TGTGCCAGCAGTGAACGCACTACTAGTTACAATGAGCAGTTCTTC.

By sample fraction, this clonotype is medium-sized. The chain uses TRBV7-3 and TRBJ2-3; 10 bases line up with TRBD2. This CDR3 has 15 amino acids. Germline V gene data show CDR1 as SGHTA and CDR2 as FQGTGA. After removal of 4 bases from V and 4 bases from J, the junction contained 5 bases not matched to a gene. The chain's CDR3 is CASSSLAGGSDTQYF. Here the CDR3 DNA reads TGTGCCAGCAGCTCCTTAGCGGGAGGTTCAGATACGCAGTATTTT.

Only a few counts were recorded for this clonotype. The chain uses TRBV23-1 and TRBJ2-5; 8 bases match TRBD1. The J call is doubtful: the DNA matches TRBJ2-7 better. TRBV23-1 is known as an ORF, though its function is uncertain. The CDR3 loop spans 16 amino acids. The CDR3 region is CASSQTAGRGQYEQYF. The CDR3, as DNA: TGCGCCAGCAGTCAAACCGCCGGCAGGGGGCAGTACGAGCAGTACTTC.

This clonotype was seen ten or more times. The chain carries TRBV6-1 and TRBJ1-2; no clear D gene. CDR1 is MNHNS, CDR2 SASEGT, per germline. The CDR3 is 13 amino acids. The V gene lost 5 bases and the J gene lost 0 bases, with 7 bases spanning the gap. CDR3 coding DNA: TGTGCCAGCAGTCAAACTTCTAACTATGGCTACACCTTC. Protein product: CASSQTSNYGYTF.

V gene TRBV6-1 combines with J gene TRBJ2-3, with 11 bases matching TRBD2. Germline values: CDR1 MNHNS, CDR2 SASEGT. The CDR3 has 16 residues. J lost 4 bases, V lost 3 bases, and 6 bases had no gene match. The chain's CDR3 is CASSETGTSGSDTQYF. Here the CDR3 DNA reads TGTGCCAGCAGTGAGACCGGGACTAGCGGTTCAGATACGCAGTATTTT.

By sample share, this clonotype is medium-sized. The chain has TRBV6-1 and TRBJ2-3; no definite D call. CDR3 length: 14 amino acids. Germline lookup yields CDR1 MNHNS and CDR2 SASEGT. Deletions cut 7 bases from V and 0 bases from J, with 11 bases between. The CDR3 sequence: CASNALGSTDTQYF. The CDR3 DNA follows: TGTGCCAGCAACGCGCTGGGTAGCACAGATACGCAGTATTTT.

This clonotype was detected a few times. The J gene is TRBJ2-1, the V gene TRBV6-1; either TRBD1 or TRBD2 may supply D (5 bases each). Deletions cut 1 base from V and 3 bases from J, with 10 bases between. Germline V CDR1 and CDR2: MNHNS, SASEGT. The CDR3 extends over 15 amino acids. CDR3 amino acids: CASSEGGVVYNEQFF. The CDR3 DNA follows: TGTGCCAGCAGTGAAGGAGGGGTTGTCTACAATGAGCAGTTCTTC.

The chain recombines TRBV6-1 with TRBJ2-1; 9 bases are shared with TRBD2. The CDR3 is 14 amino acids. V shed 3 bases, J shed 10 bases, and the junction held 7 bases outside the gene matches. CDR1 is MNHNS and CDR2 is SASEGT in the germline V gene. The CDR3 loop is CASSEAGGHYEQFF. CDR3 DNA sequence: TGTGCCAGCAGTGAGGCGGGAGGGCACTACGAGCAGTTCTTC.

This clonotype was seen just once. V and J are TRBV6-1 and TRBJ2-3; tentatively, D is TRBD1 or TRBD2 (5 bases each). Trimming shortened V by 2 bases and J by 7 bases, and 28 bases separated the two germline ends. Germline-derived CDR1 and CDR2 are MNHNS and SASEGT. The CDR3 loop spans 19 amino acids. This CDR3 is CASSEFGGEALYVTNTQYF. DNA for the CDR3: TGTGCCAGCAGTGAATTTGGGGGAGAGGCTTTATACGTTACTAATACGCAGTATTTT.

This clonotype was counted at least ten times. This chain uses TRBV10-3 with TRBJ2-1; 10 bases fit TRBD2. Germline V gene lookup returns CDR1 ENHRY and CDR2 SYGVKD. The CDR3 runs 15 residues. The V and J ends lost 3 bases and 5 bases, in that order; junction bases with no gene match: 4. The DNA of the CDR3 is TGTGCCATCAGTGAACTAGCGGGGACGGACAATGAGCAGTTCTTC. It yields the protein CAISELAGTDNEQFF.

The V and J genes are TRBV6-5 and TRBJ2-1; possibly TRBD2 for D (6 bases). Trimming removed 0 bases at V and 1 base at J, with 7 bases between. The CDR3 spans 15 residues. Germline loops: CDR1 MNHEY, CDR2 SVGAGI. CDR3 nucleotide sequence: TGTGCCAGCAGTTACTCCGGGGGATCCTACAATGAGCAGTTCTTC. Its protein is CASSYSGGSYNEQFF.

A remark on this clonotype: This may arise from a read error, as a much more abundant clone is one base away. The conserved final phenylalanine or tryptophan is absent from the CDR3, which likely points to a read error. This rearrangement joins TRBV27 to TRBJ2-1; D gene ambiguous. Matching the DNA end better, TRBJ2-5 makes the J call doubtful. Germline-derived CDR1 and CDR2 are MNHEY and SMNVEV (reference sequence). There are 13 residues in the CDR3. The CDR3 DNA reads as TGTGCCAGCAGTCCCCGGACCCAAGAGACCCAGTACATC. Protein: CASSPRTQETQYI.

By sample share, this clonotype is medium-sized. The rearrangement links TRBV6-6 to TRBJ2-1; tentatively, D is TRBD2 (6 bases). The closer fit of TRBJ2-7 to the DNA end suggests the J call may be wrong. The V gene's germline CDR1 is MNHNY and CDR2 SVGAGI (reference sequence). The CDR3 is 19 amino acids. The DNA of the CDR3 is TGTGCCAGCAGTTATTCCGGTTTTATCGTCCTAGCGCAATCCAATGAGCAGTACTTC. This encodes CASSYSGFIVLAQSNEQYF.

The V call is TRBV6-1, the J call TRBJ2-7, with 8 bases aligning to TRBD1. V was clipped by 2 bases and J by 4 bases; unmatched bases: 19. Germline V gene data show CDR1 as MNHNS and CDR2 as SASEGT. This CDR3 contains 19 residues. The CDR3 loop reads CASSESPLIRTGSIYEQYF. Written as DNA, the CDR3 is TGTGCCAGCAGTGAATCCCCTCTAATCCGGACAGGGTCCATATACGAGCAGTACTTC.

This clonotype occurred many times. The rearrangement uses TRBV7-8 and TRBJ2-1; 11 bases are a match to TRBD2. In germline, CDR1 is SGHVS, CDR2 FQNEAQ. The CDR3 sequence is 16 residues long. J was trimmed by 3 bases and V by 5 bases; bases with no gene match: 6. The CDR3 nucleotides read TGTGCCAGCAGCGATAGCGGGAGGGGAAGCTACAATGAGCAGTTCTTC. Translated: CASSDSGRGSYNEQFF.

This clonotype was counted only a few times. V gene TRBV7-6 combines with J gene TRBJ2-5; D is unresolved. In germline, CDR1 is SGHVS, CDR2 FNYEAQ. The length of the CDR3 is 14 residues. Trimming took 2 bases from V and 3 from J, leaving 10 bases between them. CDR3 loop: CASSLPRQEETQYF. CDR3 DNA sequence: TGTGCCAGCAGCTTACCCCGACAAGAAGAGACCCAGTACTTC.

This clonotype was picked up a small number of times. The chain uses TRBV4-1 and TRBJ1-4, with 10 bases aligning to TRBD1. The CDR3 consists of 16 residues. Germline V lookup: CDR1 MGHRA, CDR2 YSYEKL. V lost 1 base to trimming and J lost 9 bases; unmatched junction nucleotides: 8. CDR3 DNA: TGCGCCAGCAGCCAAGGTCCGGGACAGGGGTTGCAAAAACTGTTTTTT. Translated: CASSQGPGQGLQKLFF.

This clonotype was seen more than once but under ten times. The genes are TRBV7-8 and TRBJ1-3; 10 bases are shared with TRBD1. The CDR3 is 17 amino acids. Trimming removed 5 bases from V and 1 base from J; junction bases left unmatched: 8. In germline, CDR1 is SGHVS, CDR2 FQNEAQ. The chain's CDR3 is CASSTRQGAPSGNTIYF. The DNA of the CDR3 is TGTGCCAGCAGCACAAGACAGGGGGCCCCATCTGGAAACACCATATATTTT.